Presented here are 5 T cell receptor beta chains from one specimen sequenced in a study of spatial heterogeneity in lung cancer. Time point defined: blood at routine non-recurrence follow-up after resection. Unsorted whole RNA from tumor, nontumor lung or frozen PBMC underwent sequencing. TCRdb processed the 5' RACE reads anew with MiXCR; each CDR3 protein has one entry. The sample has about 120,000 distinct CDR3 sequences; 10% to 15% are singletons. Material: PBMCs, obtained at follow-up. These receptors all come from a male donor with early-stage non-small cell lung cancer.

The chain links TRBV27 to TRBJ2-7; a possible D gene is TRBD1 (5 bases). With 2 bases removed from V and 1 base from J, the gap between germline ends came to 15 bases. The germline V gene has CDR1 MNHEY and CDR2 SMNVEV (reference sequence). CDR3 length equals 16 residues. CDR3 nucleotide sequence: TGTGCCAGCAGTTTAAGTCAGGGCCTACTTTCCTACGAGCAGTACTTC. As protein: CASSLSQGLLSYEQYF.

This clonotype was seen repeatedly, ten times or more. V usage is TRBV4-2 and J usage is TRBJ2-2; D not certain. Germline V lookup: CDR1 LGHNA, CDR2 YNFKEQ. Trimming pared 1 base from V and 2 bases from J, leaving 8 bases between. The CDR3 totals 15 residues. The CDR3, as DNA: TGTGCCAGCAGCCAAGCCCTTACTAACACCGGGGAGCTGTTTTTT. Its protein is CASSQALTNTGELFF.

Many counts were recorded for this clonotype. This chain links TRBV5-6 with TRBJ2-5; 7 bases match TRBD1. V lost 4 bases and J lost 0; bases outside the gene matches: 6. Germline CDR1 is SGHDT and CDR2 is YYEEEE. The CDR3 length is 15 residues. The DNA of the CDR3 is TGTGCCAGCAGCCAGCGCAGGGGGTACCAAGAGACCCAGTACTTC. It translates to CASSQRRGYQETQYF.

This CDR3 reads CSVASQTANRRYEQYF. In nucleotides, the CDR3 is TGCAGCGTTGCATCTCAAACTGCGAATAGAAGATACGAGCAGTACTTC. J is TRBJ2-7 and V is TRBV29-1; D is undetermined. This CDR3 comprises 16 residues. V was trimmed by 4 bases and J by 4 bases, leaving 23 bases between them. The germline V gene has CDR1 SQVTM and CDR2 ANQGSEA.

V usage is TRBV5-1 and J usage is TRBJ1-6; 9 bases line up with TRBD1. CDR1 is SGHRS and CDR2 is YFSETQ in the germline V gene. The CDR3 has 15 amino acids. V was pared by 1 base and J by 8 bases, with 4 bases of the junction left unmatched. The CDR3 loop is CASSLTGGSYSPLHF. CDR3 bases: TGCGCCAGCAGCTTGACAGGGGGCTCTTATTCACCCCTCCACTTT.